These T cell receptor beta chains were read from a single sample in a study of cytomegalovirus exposure and HLA in healthy donors. Measured with immunoSEQ multiplex PCR; TCRdb has only the in-frame clones, and not every one. The sample contains 150,000 to 160,000 clones, 65% to 90% of which appear only once. The sequencing sample was made of PBMCs. All receptors come from a woman aged 45-65 years in good health and CMV-seropositive. Both conserved end residues are part of each CDR3. A D gene is named only where the DNA matches it firmly. Clone size appears in some rows only: once, few, many, or a class for an expanded clone.

abundance: .; d_gene: .; v_gene: TRBV30; j_gene: TRBJ1-1; CDR3nt: TGTGCCCCCGGGGAGGGTAGTAGCACTGAAGCTTTCTTT; CDR3aa: CAPGEGSSTEAFF
abundance: .; d_gene: .; v_gene: TRBV29-1; j_gene: TRBJ1-1; CDR3nt: TGCAGCGTGGACAGAATGAACACTGAAGCTTTCTTT; CDR3aa: CSVDRMNTEAFF
abundance: .; d_gene: .; v_gene: TRBV28; j_gene: TRBJ1-2; CDR3nt: TGTGCCAGCAAGGGTGACAGGAACTATGGCTACACCTTC; CDR3aa: CASKGDRNYGYTF
abundance: .; d_gene: .; v_gene: TRBV20-1; j_gene: TRBJ2-7; CDR3nt: TGCAGTGCTAGATTAACGGGGGAGCAGTACTTC; CDR3aa: CSARLTGEQYF
abundance: .; d_gene: .; v_gene: TRBV5-1; j_gene: TRBJ2-5; CDR3nt: TGCGCCAGCAGCTTGGAGTACAGTCAAGAGACCCAGTACTTC; CDR3aa: CASSLEYSQETQYF
abundance: .; d_gene: .; v_gene: TRBV28; j_gene: TRBJ1-2; CDR3nt: TGTGCCAGCAGCCCAGGCGACAGCCCCTATGGCTACACCTTC; CDR3aa: CASSPGDSPYGYTF
abundance: .; d_gene: TRBD1; v_gene: TRBV15; j_gene: TRBJ1-5; CDR3nt: TGTGCCACCAGGGACAGGGAAGACAATCAGCCCCAGCATTTT; CDR3aa: CATRDREDNQPQHF
abundance: once; d_gene: .; v_gene: TRBV19; j_gene: TRBJ2-7; CDR3nt: TGTGCCAGTAGTATAATTGGCAGGGGTTACGAGCAGTACTTC; CDR3aa: CASSIIGRGYEQYF
abundance: .; d_gene: TRBD1; v_gene: TRBV7-2; j_gene: TRBJ1-5; CDR3nt: TGTGCCAGCAGCTTAGGCAGGGGGCGTAATCAGCCCCAGCATTTT; CDR3aa: CASSLGRGRNQPQHF
abundance: few; d_gene: .; v_gene: TRBV30; j_gene: TRBJ2-2; CDR3nt: TGTGCCAGGGAGGACGTTAACACCGGGGAGCTGTTTTTT; CDR3aa: CAREDVNTGELFF
abundance: few; d_gene: .; v_gene: TRBV7-6; j_gene: TRBJ2-3; CDR3nt: TGTGCCAGCAGCTTCCCGGTCAGCACAGATACGCAGTATTTT; CDR3aa: CASSFPVSTDTQYF